These T cell receptor beta chains were read from a single sample in a study of blood T cell repertoires in COVID-19. Assay: immunoSEQ multiplex PCR; the TCRdb copy retains only in-frame clones and omits some. The data show over 450,000 clones, 80% to 90% seen once. Material for sequencing was peripheral blood. The receptors shown here come from a man aged 18 to 29 with COVID-19, enrolled during active disease. The CDR3 runs from the conserved cysteine through the conserved F or W. D genes are given only for firm matches. A row's size may be missing; if present it is once, few, many or a size class.

V,size,J,D,DNA,CDR3
TRBV10-2,.,TRBJ2-1,TRBD2,TGCGCCAGCAGCCTAGCGGGGGAAGTGAGTGAGCAGTTCTTC,CASSLAGEVSEQFF
TRBV19,once,TRBJ1-4,.,TGTGCCAGTAGTATCTCCACTAATGAAAAACTGTTTTTT,CASSISTNEKLFF
TRBV11-2,.,TRBJ2-2,TRBD2,TGTGCCAGCAGCTTACAATCTACGACTAGCTTGGGGGAGCTGTTTTTT,CASSLQSTTSLGELFF
TRBV11-2,.,TRBJ2-5,.,TGTGCCAGCAGCTCCACTGGGGGAGGAGGGGAGACCCAGTACTTC,CASSSTGGGGETQYF
TRBV6-6,.,TRBJ1-1,.,TGTGCCAGCAGTGTAAGCGTGAACACTGAAGCTTTCTTT,CASSVSVNTEAFF
TRBV29-1,.,TRBJ2-3,.,TGCAGCGTTGAATATCAGGCGCAGTATTTT,CSVEYQAQYF
TRBV7-9,.,TRBJ1-4,.,TGTGCCAGCAGCGAGGGGAGGAGTGAAAAAAAACTGTTTTTT,CASSEGRSEKKLFF
TRBV6-6,.,TRBJ2-3,TRBD2,TGTGCCAGCAGGCCTATTAGCGGGAGGGCCCCAGATACGCAGTATTTT,CASRPISGRAPDTQYF
TRBV19,few,TRBJ1-4,TRBD1,TGTGCCAGCCGGCCACAGGGGGCGAGTCTTAATGAAAAACTGTTTTTT,CASRPQGASLNEKLFF
TRBV6-5,few,TRBJ2-1,TRBD2,TGTGCCAGCAGTTGGGGACTAGCGGAGGACTACAATGAGCAGTTCTTC,CASSWGLAEDYNEQFF
TRBV27,.,TRBJ2-1,TRBD1,TGTGCCAGCAGCCAGGGGGCCTCCTACAATGAGCAGTTCTTC,CASSQGASYNEQFF
TRBV5-4,.,TRBJ2-3,.,TGTGCCAGCAGCTCCGGGAAAAAATACACAGATACGCAGTATTTT,CASSSGKKYTDTQYF
TRBV2,.,TRBJ2-2,.,TGTGCCAGCAGTGAAGTGGGCGGGACGAACACCGGGGAGCTGTTTTTT,CASSEVGGTNTGELFF
TRBV7-9,.,TRBJ1-2,.,TGTGCCAGCAGCTTAGCCCCCGACAGGCGCTATTCTTACTATGGCTACACCTTC,CASSLAPDRRYSYYGYTF
TRBV7-9,.,TRBJ2-1,.,TGTGCCAGCAGCCTCACTAGGGATAGGGTTTACTCCTACAATGAGCAGTTCTTC,CASSLTRDRVYSYNEQFF
TRBV6-6,.,TRBJ1-5,TRBD1,TGTGCCAGCAGTCTGTTAGGGACAGGGTCGGGCAATCAGCCCCAGCATTTT,CASSLLGTGSGNQPQHF
TRBV4-2,.,TRBJ1-2,.,TGTGCCAGCAGCCCTGGGGAGGGCCGGACCTATGGCTACACCTTC,CASSPGEGRTYGYTF
TRBV24-1,.,TRBJ2-1,TRBD2,TGTGCCACCAGTGATCCCCGGACTAGCGGGAGCCAGTCCTACAATGAGCAGTTCTTC,CATSDPRTSGSQSYNEQFF
TRBV7-9,.,TRBJ2-1,TRBD1,TGTGCCAGCAGCTTAGCGCGGACAGGGGGCAATGAGCAGTTCTTC,CASSLARTGGNEQFF
TRBV4-2,.,TRBJ2-2,TRBD2,TGTGCCAGCAGCCAACGAGCTGGGACTAGCGGGGGTGGGGAGCTGTTTTTT,CASSQRAGTSGGGELFF
TRBV27,.,TRBJ2-5,TRBD1,TGTGCCAGCAGTACGACCCACAGGGGAGAGACCCAGTACTTC,CASSTTHRGETQYF
TRBV19,.,TRBJ2-6,TRBD1,TGTGCCAGTAGTACCGGACAGGTTCGGGACCTGACTTTC,CASSTGQVRDLTF
TRBV4-1,.,TRBJ2-7,.,TGCGCCAGCAGCCAAGATCTCAGCTACGAGCAGTACTTC,CASSQDLSYEQYF
TRBV7-2,.,TRBJ2-7,TRBD2,TGTGCCAGCAGCCAAAAGCGGGGGGCCTACGAGCAGTACTTC,CASSQKRGAYEQYF
TRBV2,once,TRBJ2-1,.,TGTGCCAGCACTCAGATCCGGGAAAACAATGAGCAGTTCTTC,CASTQIRENNEQFF
TRBV7-9,.,TRBJ2-2,.,TGTGCCAGCAGCTTAGAACGGACCGGGGAGCTGTTTTTT,CASSLERTGELFF
TRBV6-2/TRBV6-3,.,TRBJ2-4,TRBD2,TGTGCCAGTAGTGTCCGGGGGACTAGTCTAGCCAAAAACATTCAGTACTTC,CASSVRGTSLAKNIQYF
TRBV6-5,.,TRBJ2-2,TRBD1,TGTGCCAGCAGTTACCGGGGACAGGGAAAGAACGGGGAGCTGTTTTTT,CASSYRGQGKNGELFF
TRBV24-1,once,TRBJ2-2,TRBD1,TGTGCCACCAGTGATCCCACAGGGGGCCCCGGGGAGCTGTTTTTT,CATSDPTGGPGELFF
TRBV5-1,.,TRBJ2-7,.,TGCGCCAGCAGCGCCTCTCAGGGGAGCTACGAGCAGTACTTC,CASSASQGSYEQYF
TRBV6-5,.,TRBJ2-2,.,TGTGCCAGCAGCCCAGTAAACCCCGGGGAGCTGTTTTTT,CASSPVNPGELFF
TRBV20-1,.,TRBJ2-1,.,TGCAGTGCTAGTCCGGTAGCGGAAAAAGGGCAGTTCTTC,CSASPVAEKGQFF
TRBV19,.,TRBJ1-5,TRBD1,TGTGCCAGTAGTTCCGGGACAGGGGGCAATCAGCCCCAGCATTTT,CASSSGTGGNQPQHF
TRBV5-4,.,TRBJ2-2,TRBD2,TGTGCCAGCAGTAGGGCTAGCGGGGACGTGGACACCGGGGAGCTGTTTTTT,CASSRASGDVDTGELFF
TRBV30,.,TRBJ2-3,.,TGTGCCCAAACCCGAGGCCCGGGGGATACGCAGTATTTT,CAQTRGPGDTQYF
TRBV15,.,TRBJ1-3,TRBD1,TGTGCCACCAGCAGAGGATACGGGACAGGCTCTGGAAACACCATATATTTT,CATSRGYGTGSGNTIYF
TRBV20-1,once,TRBJ2-1,.,TGCAGTGCTCTCCGTCAGAATGAGCAGTTCTTC,CSALRQNEQFF
TRBV2,.,TRBJ2-1,.,TGTGCCAGCAGTGAAGCGTATCTAAGAGAGCGTGTGGTTGGGTTCTTC,CASSEAYLRERVVGFF
TRBV27,few,TRBJ1-4,.,TGTGCCAGCAGACCCGGCGGCGCAACTAATGAAAAACTGTTTTTT,CASRPGGATNEKLFF
TRBV6-5,.,TRBJ2-4,TRBD1,TGTGCCAGCAGGGACAGGGGAGCCAAAAACATTCAGTACTTC,CASRDRGAKNIQYF
TRBV3-1/TRBV3-2,once,TRBJ2-2,TRBD2,TGTGCCAGCAGCCCTTTCGGACTAGCGGGAGCCCACACCGGGGAGCTGTTTTTT,CASSPFGLAGAHTGELFF
TRBV24-1,.,TRBJ2-5,.,TGTGCCACCAGTGACCCCAGGACAGTTCAAGAGACCCAGTACTTC,CATSDPRTVQETQYF
TRBV7-9,.,TRBJ2-1,TRBD2,TGTGCCAGCAGCCGGTCGGGGTCTAGCGGGAAGAATGAGCAGTTCTTC,CASSRSGSSGKNEQFF
TRBV7-9,.,TRBJ1-3,.,TGTGCCAGCAGTTCTGTCGCGATCAGAACAGACTCTGGAAACACCATATATTTT,CASSSVAIRTDSGNTIYF
TRBV19,.,TRBJ1-1,.,TGTGCCAGTAGTCCCTGGACAGCCCAGAACACTGAAGCTTTCTTT,CASSPWTAQNTEAFF
TRBV6-5,.,TRBJ1-5,.,TGTGCCAGCAGCGACGGACAGTTCAATCAGCCCCAGCATTTT,CASSDGQFNQPQHF